Here is one T cell receptor beta chain with its context. Its antigen is not yet known. No base quality values were provided; no much bigger clone lies one nucleotide off. The trial excluded patients who had a history of autoimmune disease or were on systemic immunosuppression. Peripheral blood for TCR sequencing was drawn from every dose cohort at baseline, at cycle 4 day 1 and at cycle 7 day 1. Samples came from an open-label, multicenter, first-in-human phase I dose-escalation trial of ivuxolimab. Adults with locally advanced or metastatic head and neck squamous cell, hepatocellular, melanoma or renal cell carcinoma were enrolled in the trial. Before TCR sequencing, CD4+ and CD8+ T cells were separately sorted from peripheral blood. This record belongs to a study of OX40 agonist ivuxolimab in advanced cancers. About the study as a whole: Ivuxolimab was an agonistic, fully human IgG2 monoclonal antibody directed against OX40 (CD134), a costimulatory receptor. Of the 50 or so patients in dose escalation, about 20 had hepatocellular carcinoma, some 15 had melanoma, 9 had renal cell carcinoma and 9 had head and neck cancer. Three dose-escalation patients achieved partial responses, one with hepatocellular carcinoma and two with cutaneous melanoma. Peripheral TCRbeta sequencing aimed to test whether ivuxolimab altered TCR sequence diversity and caused clonal T-cell expansion. The dose-escalation cohort was around 83% male with a mean age of roughly 60 years, ranging from roughly 23 to 90. Intravenous ivuxolimab was administered to patients every 2 weeks at six dose levels: 0.01, 0.1, 0.3, 1.5, 3 and 10 mg/kg. Prior anti-PD-1, anti-PD-L1 or anti-CTLA-4 therapy was permitted, and 40% to 50% of dose-escalation patients had received checkpoint inhibitors. The monotherapy dose-escalation portion (N = 52 patients) of the phase I ivuxolimab trial is reported in the paper. Summary of the overall study and its limitations: After ivuxolimab, expanded clones were on average more numerous among CD8+ T cells than among CD4+ T cells. At doses from 0.1 to 3.0 mg/kg, clonal expansion was seen in both CD4+ and CD8+ blood T cells between baseline and week 6. Low levels of normalized T-cell clonal expansion were also seen in some patients who did not respond. In the 0.1-3.0 mg/kg groups, partial responders had among the lowest normalized peripheral clonal expansion, particularly in CD8+ T cells. The antigen specificity of the clonally expanded peripheral T cells was not determined.

Based on the germline V gene, the CDR1 and CDR2 sequences are SGHDT and YYEEEE. The germline ends are 8 bases apart after V is trimmed by 5 bases and J by 0 bases. The CDR3 spans 13 residues, from the cysteine through the phenylalanine. Only the CDR3 DNA stays, 39 bases, in frame from base 1. Genomic DNA was isolated from the sorted cells so that the TCRbeta CDR3 region could be sequenced. TCRbeta CDR3 regions were sequenced using the immunoSEQ Assay. Sourced from immuneACCESS, this table was stored by TCRdb with only in-frame sequences that have V and J called. A share of the clones is absent; for the studies checked, an unresolved V gene accounts for under half, and the remainder has no known explanation. The sample contains about 76,000 clones, about 85% of them found a single time. The top ten clonotypes cover about 3% of the sample.

The sample in question was CD4+ or CD8+ T cells sorted from blood, obtained in a trial of the OX40 agonist ivuxolimab. The sequence was obtained from an adult with an advanced solid tumor such as melanoma, head and neck, liver or kidney cancer. The rearrangement combines TRBV5-6 with TRBJ1-1; TRBD1 might be the D gene, on 6 matching bases. CDR3 protein: CASSGTLNTEAFF. The sequence in DNA is TGTGCCAGCAGTGGGACACTGAACACTGAAGCTTTCTTT.